This T cell receptor beta chain was retrieved from a study of blood T cells in healthy people across ages. Broader study findings: With age, beta diversity per million T cells declined roughly linearly, significantly by 35 to 40.

Worth noting for this clonotype: The antigen remains unidentified.

It was with a sample-barcoded 5' primer and a J-beta primer mix that a second PCR of roughly 7 to 12 cycles was run. TCRdb processed the 5' RACE reads anew with MiXCR; each CDR3 protein has one entry. The sample has about 1.4 million distinct CDR3 sequences; roughly 59% are singletons. J was trimmed by 5 bases and V by 2 bases; bases with no gene match: 6. The CDR3 runs to 16 residues. Sample: blood. The sequence came from a man aged 18-30 years in good health. This chain joins TRBV12-3 or TRBV12-4 and TRBJ1-5; 10 nucleotides agree with TRBD1. In nucleotides, the CDR3 is TGTGCCAGCAGTTTACCCAGGACAGGGGGTGATCAGCCCCAGCATTTT. It translates to CASSLPRTGGDQPQHF.